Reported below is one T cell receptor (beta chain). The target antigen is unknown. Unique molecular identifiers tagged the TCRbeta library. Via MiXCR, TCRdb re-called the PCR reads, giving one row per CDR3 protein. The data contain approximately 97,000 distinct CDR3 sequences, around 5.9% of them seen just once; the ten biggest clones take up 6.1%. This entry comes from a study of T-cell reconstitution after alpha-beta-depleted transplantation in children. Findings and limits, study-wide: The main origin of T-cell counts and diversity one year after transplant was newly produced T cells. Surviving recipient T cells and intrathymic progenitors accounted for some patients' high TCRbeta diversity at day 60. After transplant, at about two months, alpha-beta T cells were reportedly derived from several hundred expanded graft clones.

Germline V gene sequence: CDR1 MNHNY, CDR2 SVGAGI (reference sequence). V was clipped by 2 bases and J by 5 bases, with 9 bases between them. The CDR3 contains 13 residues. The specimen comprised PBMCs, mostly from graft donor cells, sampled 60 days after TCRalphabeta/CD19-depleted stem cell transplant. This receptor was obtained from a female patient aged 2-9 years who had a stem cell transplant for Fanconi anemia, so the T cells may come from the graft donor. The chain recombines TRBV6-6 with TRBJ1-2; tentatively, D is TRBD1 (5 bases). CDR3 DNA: TGTGCCAGCAGTTACGGGGCGTTATATGGCTACACCTTC. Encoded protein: CASSYGALYGYTF.